Following are 24 T cell receptor beta chains from one sample sequenced in a study of OX40 agonist ivuxolimab in advanced cancers. Assay used: immunoSEQ multiplex PCR; TCRdb lists only in-frame clones, some missing. The sample carries 90,000 to 100,000 clones, about 80% recorded once. Sequences were derived from CD4+ or CD8+ T cells sorted from blood, sampled in a trial of the OX40 agonist ivuxolimab. Receptors originate from an adult with an advanced solid tumor such as melanoma, head and neck, liver or kidney cancer.

This chain joins TRBV30 and TRBJ2-1; the match to TRBD1 covers 8 bases. The CDR3 has 11 residues. Looked up from germline, CDR1 is GTSNPN and CDR2 is SVGIG (reference sequence). V trimming: 3 bases; J trimming: 12 bases; junction bases outside the gene matches: 4. In nucleotides, the CDR3 is TGTGCCTGGAGGGGGACAGGAGGGCAGTTCTTC. Its translation: CAWRGTGGQFF.

V gene TRBV11-3 combines with J gene TRBJ2-7, with 7 bases aligning to TRBD1. V was pared by 1 base and J by 7 bases, with 7 bases of the junction left unmatched. Germline-derived CDR1 and CDR2 are SGHNT and YENEEA. This CDR3 comprises 14 residues. The CDR3 region has the DNA TGTGCCAGCAGCTTAGGGGGACAGCTACGAGAGCAGTACTTC. Protein product: CASSLGGQLREQYF.

The CDR3 protein is CASSRDRGPDEQYF. CDR3 sequence (DNA): TGTGCCAGCAGCCGAGACAGGGGGCCCGACGAGCAGTACTTC. The chain has TRBV7-9 and TRBJ2-5, with 10 positions matching TRBD1. The J call is uncertain, as TRBJ2-7 better fits the DNA end. The CDR3 runs 14 residues. The germline gives CDR1 SEHNR, CDR2 FQNEAQ (reference sequence).

To note about this clone: At one end, the junction sequence differs from germline, possibly due to a read error. V and J are TRBV25-1 and TRBJ1-4; D unresolved. Germline V gene lookup returns CDR1 MGHDK and CDR2 SYGVNS. This CDR3 is built from 17 residues. CDR3 residues: CASSEGCIVAKWGKTVF. The CDR3 nucleotides are TGTGCCAGCAGTGAAGGGTGTATAGTGGCCAAATGGGGAAAAACTGTTTTT. Full variable domain (remainder filled in from reference TRBV25-1 and TRBJ1-4): EADIYQTPRYLVIGTGKKITLECSQTMGHDKMYWYQQDPGMELHLIHYSYGVNSTEKGDLSSESTVSRIRTEHFPLTLESARPSHTSQYLCASSEGCIVAKWGKTVFGSGTQLSVL.

The gene calls are TRBV5-4 and TRBJ2-7; D uncertain. The germline V and J ends were trimmed by 0 bases and 3 bases, with 10 bases remaining between them. The CDR3 sequence is 14 residues long. CDR1 is SGHNT and CDR2 is YYREEE in the germline V gene (reference sequence). The CDR3, as DNA: TGTGCCAGCAGCTTGGAGATCACCCACTACGAGCAGTACTTC. Translating it yields CASSLEITHYEQYF.

The chain links TRBV11-2 to TRBJ2-5; D call uncertain. CDR1 and CDR2 (germline): SGHAT, FQNNGV. V lost 1 base to trimming and J lost 5 bases, with 14 bases between them. This CDR3 spans 15 amino acids. CDR3 loop: CASSLVGGPVETQYF. The DNA for the CDR3 is TGTGCCAGCAGCTTAGTTGGCGGCCCCGTCGAGACCCAGTACTTC.

The chain employs TRBV27 and TRBJ1-1; a possible D gene is TRBD1 (6 bases). V lost 1 base and J lost 3, with 15 bases in between. Germline V CDR1 and CDR2: MNHEY, SMNVEV (reference sequence). The CDR3 has 16 amino acids. The chain's CDR3 is CASSLYLSGVDTEAFF. The CDR3 DNA sequence: TGTGCCAGCAGTTTATACCTCTCAGGGGTCGACACTGAAGCTTTCTTT.

This clone was detected a few times. The V gene is TRBV5-4, the J gene TRBJ1-6; TRBD1 might be the D (5 bases). The CDR3 runs 14 residues. Trimming took 2 bases from V and 7 from J, leaving 10 bases between them. CDR1 SGHNT and CDR2 YYREEE come from the germline V gene (reference sequence). The CDR3 nucleotides are TGTGCCAGCAGCTTTGGGACGGAGAATTCACCCCTCCACTTT. This encodes CASSFGTENSPLHF.

The rearrangement joins TRBV7-2 to TRBJ2-7; D might be TRBD2 (5 bases). Germline CDR1 and CDR2: SGHTA and FQGNSA. V was cut by 0 bases and J by 0 bases, with 15 bases left in between. This CDR3 contains 17 residues. The CDR3 sequence is CASSLAIGLTNSYEQYF. In DNA, the CDR3 is TGTGCCAGCAGCTTAGCGATCGGACTTACAAACTCCTACGAGCAGTACTTC.

Here the CDR3 DNA reads TGTGCCAGCAGCTTATACGGGGCCTCTAGCACAGATACGCAGTATTTT. This gives the protein CASSLYGASSTDTQYF. This chain uses TRBV5-6 with TRBJ2-3, with D perhaps matching TRBD1 or TRBD2 (5 bases each). CDR1 SGHDT and CDR2 YYEEEE come from the germline V gene. The CDR3 runs to 16 residues. Trimming left V 2 bases short and J 0 bases short, with 13 bases between.

The chain joins TRBV5-6 to TRBJ2-1; 7 nucleotides agree with TRBD2. The junction had 3 bases not matched to a gene; V was cut back by 3 bases and J by 0 bases. Germline V lookup: CDR1 SGHDT, CDR2 YYEEEE. The CDR3 is 15 amino acids. The CDR3 DNA reads as TGTGCCAGCAGCTGGGACTATCCCTCCTACAATGAGCAGTTCTTC. Translated: CASSWDYPSYNEQFF.

This sequence joins TRBV6-5 and TRBJ1-4; maybe TRBD1 (5 bases). V lost 5 bases, J lost 7 bases, and 14 bases lay in between. The CDR3 is 14 residues long. Germline V gene sequence: CDR1 MNHEY, CDR2 SVGAGI. The CDR3 protein is CASSPRDVGEKLFF. In DNA, the CDR3 is TGTGCCAGCAGTCCACGGGACGTGGGTGAAAAACTGTTTTTT.

V usage is TRBV19 and J usage is TRBJ2-3; D uncertain. Trimming pared 3 bases from V and 4 bases from J, leaving 17 bases between. The germline V gene has CDR1 LNHDA and CDR2 SQIVND (reference sequence). This CDR3 is built from 16 residues. This CDR3 reads CASSIDGLTSADTQYF. In DNA, the CDR3 is TGTGCCAGTAGTATTGACGGCCTAACCAGCGCAGATACGCAGTATTTT.

The rearrangement links TRBV30 to TRBJ1-5, with 8 bases identical to TRBD1. Germline V lookup: CDR1 GTSNPN, CDR2 SVGIG (reference sequence). The V segment lost 6 bases and the J segment 4 bases; nucleotides outside the gene matches: 11. The CDR3 length is 15 residues. The CDR3 nucleotides are TGTGCCTGTTCTCACATGACAGGGGTGAATCAGCCCCAGCATTTT. This gives the protein CACSHMTGVNQPQHF.

This clone was detected a few times. The chain uses TRBV28 and TRBJ2-7; TRBD2 is a possible D gene (6 bases). The CDR3 extends over 15 amino acids. The V and J ends lost 5 bases and 3 bases respectively, with 17 bases between them. Germline-derived CDR1 and CDR2 are MDHEN and SYDVKM. CDR3 DNA sequence: TGTGCCAGCAGTACTTCCGGGACTGGGGGCTACGAGCAGTACTTC. The encoded protein is CASSTSGTGGYEQYF.

The gene calls are TRBV7-2 and TRBJ1-2; no reliable D call. The CDR3 runs to 13 residues. The V end lost 3 bases, the J end lost 5 bases, and 10 bases lay between the germline ends. CDR1 and CDR2 from the germline V gene are SGHTA and FQGNSA. CDR3 residues: CASSLGGVYGYTF. The CDR3 DNA follows: TGTGCCAGCAGCTTGGGCGGAGTATATGGCTACACCTTC.

The V call is TRBV4-3, the J call TRBJ2-2; 16 bases align to TRBD2. Trimming cost V 2 bases and J 7 bases; bases outside gene matches: 13. Germline CDR1 is LGHNA and CDR2 is YSLEER. There are 20 residues in the CDR3. In DNA form, the CDR3 reads TGCGCCAGCAGCCAATACCCGGGACTAGCGGGGGGGCAAGGGAACGGGGAGCTGTTTTTT. Its translation: CASSQYPGLAGGQGNGELFF.

This clone was counted between two and nine times. This chain uses TRBV13 with TRBJ2-5, with 7 bases aligning to TRBD2. CDR1 PRHDT and CDR2 FYEKMQ come from the germline V gene (reference sequence). V lost 0 bases to trimming and J lost 1 base; unmatched junction nucleotides: 8. The CDR3 is 17 amino acids. Here the CDR3 reads CASSLGLVAGIQETQYF. The CDR3 DNA reads TGTGCCAGCAGCTTAGGCCTAGTAGCGGGTATCCAAGAGACCCAGTACTTC.

The rearrangement links TRBV7-2 to TRBJ1-6; D not certain. Germline-derived CDR1 and CDR2 are SGHTA and FQGNSA. Trimming stripped 5 bases from V and 7 bases from J, with 9 bases between. This CDR3 spans 13 amino acids. The chain's CDR3 is CASSTSLNSPLHF. CDR3 bases: TGTGCCAGCAGCACGTCCTTGAATTCACCCCTCCACTTT.

This clone appeared a single time. The rearrangement links TRBV28 to TRBJ2-1; D remains unclear. The CDR3 length is 14 residues. CDR1 is MDHEN and CDR2 is SYDVKM in the germline V gene. V shed 5 bases and J shed 5 bases, with 13 bases lying between them. As DNA, the CDR3 is TGTGCCAGCAGTGCGCCAGGCGTAAACAATGAGCAGTTCTTC. Protein: CASSAPGVNNEQFF.

The chain carries TRBV5-6 and TRBJ1-1, with D unclear. Germline V lookup: CDR1 SGHDT, CDR2 YYEEEE. The CDR3 is made up of 17 amino acids. The ends were cut back, 4 bases at V and 1 base at J, with 20 bases in the middle. The CDR3: CASSRAGLSGGNTEAFF. CDR3 in DNA: TGTGCCAGCAGCCGGGCCGGACTTTCAGGCGGGAACACTGAAGCTTTCTTT.

V usage is TRBV14 and J usage is TRBJ2-7; tentatively, D is TRBD1 (6 bases). CDR1 is SGHDN, CDR2 FVKESK, per germline. The CDR3 sequence is 16 residues long. V was cut by 7 bases and J by 2 bases, with 21 bases left in between. DNA of the CDR3: TGTGCCAGCACCGAAACAGGGATAGCTTTTCCCTACGAGCAGTACTTC. Its translation is CASTETGIAFPYEQYF. The full variable domain, with the rest looked up from reference TRBV14 and TRBJ2-7, is EAGVTQFPSHSVIEKGQTVTLRCDPISGHDNLYWYRRVMGKEIKFLLHFVKESKQDESGMPNNRFLAERTGGTYSTLKVQPAELEDSGVYFCASTETGIAFPYEQYFGPGTRLTVT.

The CDR3 bases are TGTGCCATCAGTAAACTCGGGACCCGGCCGAATGAGCAGTTCTTC. Its protein is CAISKLGTRPNEQFF. This rearrangement joins TRBV10-3 to TRBJ2-1, with D perhaps being TRBD1 or TRBD2 (5 bases each). The CDR3 is made up of 15 amino acids. CDR1 is ENHRY, CDR2 SYGVKD, per germline. V dropped 5 bases and J dropped 7 bases, with 18 bases sitting between them.

This clone appeared a single time. The chain combines TRBV28 with TRBJ1-5, with D unresolved. Germline values: CDR1 MDHEN, CDR2 SYDVKM. Trimming left V 1 base short and J 10 bases short, with 11 bases between. This CDR3 is 13 amino acids long. The CDR3: CASSLSRPGPQHF. CDR3 DNA: TGTGCCAGCAGTTTATCCCGACCGGGACCCCAGCATTTT.